This record looks at one T cell receptor beta chain sequence and its context. The sample holds other DNA sequences that translate to the same CDR3. This sample is drawn from a study of T cell responses to AZD1222 COVID-19 vaccine. The table came from immunoSEQ multiplex PCR; TCRdb's copy has only in-frame clones and leaves some out. The top ten clones hold 1.5% to 2% of a sample with around 220,000 clones, 94% of them seen once. This CDR3 contains 14 residues. Germline lookup yields CDR1 MNHEY and CDR2 SMNVEV (reference sequence). The V gene end was trimmed by 5 bases and the J gene end by 8 bases; junction bases not matched to a gene: 10.

The chain uses TRBV27 and TRBJ1-2, with 8 positions matching TRBD1. Sequencing used peripheral blood, obtained 28 days after the second dose of the MenACWY control vaccine. The sequence came from an adult who received the MenACWY meningococcal vaccine as a control. The CDR3 region has the DNA TGTGCCAGCAGTATCGGACAGGGATTGGGGGGCTACACCTTC. This translates into CASSIGQGLGGYTF.